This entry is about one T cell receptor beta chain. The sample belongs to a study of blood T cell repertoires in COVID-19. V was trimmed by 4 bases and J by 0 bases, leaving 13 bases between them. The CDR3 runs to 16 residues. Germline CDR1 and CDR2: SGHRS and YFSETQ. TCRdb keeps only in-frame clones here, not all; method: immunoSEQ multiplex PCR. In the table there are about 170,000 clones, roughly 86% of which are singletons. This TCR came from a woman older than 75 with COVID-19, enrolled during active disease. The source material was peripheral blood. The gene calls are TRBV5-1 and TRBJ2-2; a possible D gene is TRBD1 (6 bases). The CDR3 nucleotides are TGCGCCAGCAGCGGAACAGGGATTGCGAACACCGGGGAGCTGTTTTTT. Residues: CASSGTGIANTGELFF.